The 27 T cell receptor beta chains given below trace back to one sample, sequenced in a study of identical twins. TCRdb reanalysed the 5' RACE reads using MiXCR and keeps one entry per CDR3 protein. The sample has hundreds of thousands of distinct CDR3 sequences, 20% to 25% seen once; the top ten hold just under 3%. In addition, the sample was reused for a study of T cells expressing NK-cell markers.

Sequencing was performed on CD4+ T cells sorted from blood. Source of these receptors: a woman younger than 30 in good health.

This clonotype was seen a handful of times. This sequence joins TRBV5-1 and TRBJ2-2; D remains ambiguous. Germline CDR1 and CDR2: SGHRS and YFSETQ. This CDR3 region has 17 residues. Trimming removed 4 bases at V and 2 bases at J, with 18 bases between. This CDR3 is CASSPTLGQYNTGELFF. CDR3 sequence (DNA): TGCGCCAGCAGCCCAACCCTCGGGCAGTACAACACCGGGGAGCTGTTTTTT.

This clonotype was found a few times. The chain recombines TRBV7-2 with TRBJ2-1; D gene ambiguous. This CDR3 region has 15 residues. The germline V gene has CDR1 SGHTA and CDR2 FQGNSA. V lost 5 bases, J lost 3 bases, and 14 bases lay in between. The CDR3 here is CASSLVIGFYNEQFF. CDR3 in DNA: TGTGCCAGCAGCCTTGTAATCGGCTTCTACAATGAGCAGTTCTTC.

This chain connects TRBV27 to TRBJ2-5, with D possibly called TRBD1 or TRBD2 (5 bases each). This CDR3 is built from 17 residues. Trimming removed 3 bases from V and 0 bases from J, with 17 bases in between. Per germline, CDR1 MNHEY and CDR2 SMNVEV (reference sequence). Written as DNA, the CDR3 is TGTGCCAGCAGTTTTACACGAGGGGACCCGTACCAAGAGACCCAGTACTTC. Translated: CASSFTRGDPYQETQYF.

The chain links TRBV10-3 to TRBJ2-7, with 7 nucleotides matching TRBD1. The J segment lost 2 bases and the V segment lost 0 bases, leaving 7 bases of the junction unmatched. The germline CDR1 and CDR2 sequences are ENHRY and SYGVKD. The CDR3 spans 16 residues. CDR3 DNA sequence: TGTGCCATCAGTGAGTCGGGGGACAGAGCCGCCTACGAGCAGTACTTC. It yields the protein CAISESGDRAAYEQYF.

This clonotype was found a few times. CDR3 nucleotides: TGCAGTGCGAGACGAGGGATCGGACAGCCCCAGCATTTT. It encodes CSARRGIGQPQHF. The chain recombines TRBV20-1 with TRBJ1-5; no clear D gene. The germline V and J ends were trimmed by 6 bases and 7 bases, with 16 bases remaining between them. CDR3 size: 13 residues. Germline values: CDR1 DFQATT, CDR2 SNEGSKA (reference sequence).

CDR3 in DNA: TGTGCCAGCACCGGGACATTAAAACCCTACGAGCAGTACTTC. This gives the protein CASTGTLKPYEQYF. The chain employs TRBV21-1 and TRBJ2-7; the table assigns TRBD1, which was not confirmed against the DNA. TRBV21-1 is designated a pseudogene. The CDR3 consists of 14 residues.

Only a few counts were recorded for this clonotype. The gene calls are TRBV3-1 and TRBJ1-1; D gene unclear. The germline CDR1 and CDR2 sequences are LGHDT and YNNKEL (reference sequence). V was trimmed by 8 bases and J by 4 bases, leaving 14 bases between them. This CDR3 has 13 residues. The CDR3 reads CASRRETGTEAFF. CDR3 nucleotide sequence: TGTGCCAGCCGGCGGGAAACGGGCACTGAAGCTTTCTTT. The full variable domain, its missing parts supplied by reference TRBV3-1 and TRBJ1-1, is DTAVSQTPKYLVTQMGNDKSIKCEQNLGHDTMYWYKQDSKKFLKIMFSYNNKELIINETVPNRFSPKSPDKAHLNLHINSLELGDSAVYFCASRRETGTEAFFGQGTRLTVV.

This chain links TRBV10-3 with TRBJ2-1; 7 nucleotides agree with TRBD2. The CDR3 contains 14 residues. Per germline, CDR1 ENHRY and CDR2 SYGVKD. The V segment lost 6 bases and the J segment 3 bases; nucleotides outside the gene matches: 5. Written as DNA, the CDR3 is TGTGCCATCAGCCCCCCGGGGGGCTACAATGAGCAGTTCTTC. It encodes CAISPPGGYNEQFF.

V is TRBV10-3 and J is TRBJ1-5; D not resolved. V was clipped by 7 bases and J by 3 bases, with 7 bases between them. The CDR3 runs to 12 residues. Germline CDR1 is ENHRY and CDR2 is SYGVKD. The CDR3 bases are TGTGCCATCAACGACTACAATCAGCCCCAGCATTTT. Translation gives CAINDYNQPQHF.

This sequence joins TRBV10-3 and TRBJ2-7, with TRBD2 identical over 7 bases. Losses at the gene ends were 4 bases for V and 1 base for J; bases not matched to a gene: 4. CDR1 is ENHRY, CDR2 SYGVKD, per germline. The CDR3 is 14 amino acids. The CDR3 region has the DNA TGTGCCATCAGTGTGGAGCGGGATTCCTACGAGCAGTACTTC. Its translation is CAISVERDSYEQYF.

The chain links TRBV29-1 to TRBJ2-1, with 12 nucleotides matching TRBD2. Germline CDR1 and CDR2: SQVTM and ANQGSEA. The CDR3 runs to 16 residues. V trimming: 2 bases; J trimming: 9 bases; junction bases outside the gene matches: 11. CDR3: CSVEYLAGGPKSEQFF. CDR3 DNA: TGCAGCGTTGAATACCTAGCGGGAGGGCCGAAAAGTGAGCAGTTCTTC.

There are a few counts of this clonotype. This rearrangement joins TRBV20-1 to TRBJ2-2, with TRBD2 matching 7 bases. V lost 0 bases, J lost 0 bases, and 13 bases stayed unmatched. The CDR3 covers 19 residues. Germline-derived CDR1 and CDR2 are DFQATT and SNEGSKA (reference sequence). The CDR3 DNA sequence: TGCAGTGCTAGAGATAGTCGAGCTAGCGGACCGTCGAACACCGGGGAGCTGTTTTTT. Translated: CSARDSRASGPSNTGELFF.

The rearrangement joins TRBV3-1 to TRBJ2-7, with TRBD2 as a possible D gene (6 bases). Trimming pared 1 base from V and 2 bases from J, leaving 15 bases between. The CDR3 spans 16 residues. Germline V CDR1 and CDR2: LGHDT, YNNKEL (reference sequence). This CDR3 reads CASSQVSRPGAYEQYF. The CDR3 nucleotides are TGTGCCAGCAGCCAAGTTTCAAGACCGGGGGCCTACGAGCAGTACTTC.

The CDR3 DNA follows: TGTGCCAGCAGTAAACGGACAGGGCCAAACTATGGCTACACCTTC. Translated: CASSKRTGPNYGYTF. The rearrangement links TRBV6-1 to TRBJ1-2, with 8 bases identical to TRBD1. The V gene's germline CDR1 is MNHNS and CDR2 SASEGT. Unmatched junction bases numbered 7, after V lost 5 bases and J lost 2 bases. CDR3 size: 15 residues.

The chain uses TRBV12-3 or TRBV12-4 and TRBJ1-1; TRBD1 might be the D (5 bases). V was pared by 6 bases and J by 6 bases, with 11 bases between. This CDR3 comprises 12 residues. This CDR3 is CASSPYRSEAFF. In nucleotides, the CDR3 is TGTGCCAGCAGCCCTTACAGGTCTGAAGCTTTCTTT.

This clonotype was observed a few times. This chain links TRBV6-1 with TRBJ2-7, with D possibly matching TRBD1 (5 bases). The V end lost 8 bases, the J end lost 3 bases, and 14 bases lay between the germline ends. There are 13 residues in the CDR3. Germline V gene lookup returns CDR1 MNHNS and CDR2 SASEGT. CDR3 sequence reads: CASGRSTVYEQYF. The CDR3 nucleotides read TGTGCCAGCGGACGGTCGACAGTCTACGAGCAGTACTTC.

V usage is TRBV29-1 and J usage is TRBJ2-7; D is possibly TRBD1 (6 bases). This CDR3 is built from 12 residues. Trimming removed 8 bases from V and 5 bases from J, with 16 bases in between. Per the germline V gene, CDR1 is SQVTM and CDR2 is ANQGSEA. The CDR3 sequence: CSSRGDKNEQYF. The CDR3 nucleotides are TGCAGCTCTAGAGGGGACAAAAACGAGCAGTACTTC.

The chain recombines TRBV5-1 with TRBJ1-2; D is perhaps TRBD1 (5 bases). Germline CDR1 is SGHRS and CDR2 is YFSETQ. The CDR3 is 13 residues long. The V and J ends lost 3 bases and 3 bases respectively, with 9 bases between them. The CDR3 DNA sequence: TGCGCCAGCAGCTCGGGACTGGACTATGGCTACACCTTC. Its protein product is CASSSGLDYGYTF. Complete variable domain (other parts from reference TRBV5-1 and TRBJ1-2): KAGVTQTPRYLIKTRGQQVTLSCSPISGHRSVSWYQQTPGQGLQFLFEYFSETQRNKGNFPGRFSGRQFSNSRSEMNVSTLELGDSALYLCASSSGLDYGYTFGSGTRLTVV.

V and J are TRBV20-1 and TRBJ2-3; maybe TRBD1 (5 bases). Trimming pared 3 bases from V and 2 bases from J, leaving 12 bases between. In germline, CDR1 is DFQATT, CDR2 SNEGSKA (reference sequence). This CDR3 is 14 amino acids long. CDR3 bases: TGCAGTGCTAGTGGGGCCCCGACCACAGATACGCAGTATTTT. Its protein is CSASGAPTTDTQYF.

J is TRBJ1-2 and V is TRBV3-1; a weak D match, TRBD1 (6 bases). From germline, CDR1 is LGHDT and CDR2 YNNKEL (reference sequence). This CDR3 is 12 amino acids long. With 5 bases removed from V and 8 bases from J, the gap between germline ends came to 12 bases. The CDR3 loop reads CASSDTGYGYTF. Here the CDR3 DNA reads TGTGCCAGCAGCGACACAGGGTACGGCTACACCTTC.

For the CDR3, the DNA is TGTGCCAGCAGACCACTTACAGGGGCCGAAGAGACCCAGTACTTC. Translation: CASRPLTGAEETQYF. The V gene is TRBV6-1, the J gene TRBJ2-5; the match to TRBD1 covers 7 bases. CDR3 length: 15 amino acids. In germline, CDR1 is MNHNS, CDR2 SASEGT. J lost 3 bases, V lost 6 bases, and 10 bases had no gene match.

V and J are TRBV7-2 and TRBJ2-2, with D possibly matching TRBD1 (5 bases). V gave up 4 bases and J gave up 5 bases, with 14 bases separating them. There are 15 residues in the CDR3. The germline CDR1 and CDR2 sequences are SGHTA and FQGNSA. CDR3 region: CASSSLGGQTGELFF. The CDR3 nucleotides read TGTGCCAGCAGCTCCCTGGGTGGACAAACCGGGGAGCTGTTTTTT.

This clonotype was counted between two and nine times. The chain has TRBV6-4 and TRBJ1-1; 8 bases match TRBD1. Trimming removed 8 bases from V and 6 bases from J; junction bases left unmatched: 8. Germline loops: CDR1 MRHNA, CDR2 SNTAGT. The CDR3 loop spans 13 amino acids. In nucleotides, the CDR3 is TGTGCCAGCGGTCGGACAGGGAGCTCTGAAGCTTTCTTT. Translated, it gives CASGRTGSSEAFF.

This clonotype was seen at least ten times. The V and J genes are TRBV12-3 or TRBV12-4 and TRBJ2-5, with a possible D match to TRBD2 (5 bases). With 3 bases removed from V and 3 bases from J, the gap between germline ends came to 11 bases. This CDR3 has 14 amino acids. The CDR3 coding sequence is TGTGCCAGCAGTTTGGCGAGCGGCGAAGAGACCCAGTACTTC. Its protein is CASSLASGEETQYF.

This clonotype was counted between two and nine times. The chain recombines TRBV6-5 with TRBJ2-6; D is tentatively TRBD1 or TRBD2 (5 bases each). The CDR3 totals 16 residues. Germline V gene sequence: CDR1 MNHEY, CDR2 SVGAGI. The V end was cut by 0 bases, the J end by 2 bases, with 8 bases between. CDR3 loop: CASSYSRGAGANVLTF. The DNA for the CDR3 is TGTGCCAGCAGTTACTCAAGGGGAGCTGGGGCCAACGTCCTGACTTTC.

V usage is TRBV12-3 or TRBV12-4 and J usage is TRBJ2-7; D is possibly TRBD1 (6 bases). The CDR3 consists of 12 residues. The V gene lost 6 bases and the J gene lost 5 bases, with 11 bases spanning the gap. The CDR3 is CASSPTGHEQYF. DNA for the CDR3: TGTGCCAGCAGCCCGACAGGCCACGAGCAGTACTTC.

Only a few counts were recorded for this clonotype. V and J are TRBV6-2 or TRBV6-3 and TRBJ1-2; D ambiguous. The germline gives CDR1 MNHEY, CDR2 SVGEGT. The CDR3 extends over 13 amino acids. V lost 8 bases to trimming and J lost 4 bases, with 14 bases between them. The CDR3 region is CASRDPLLYGYTF. The DNA for the CDR3 is TGTGCCAGCCGAGACCCTCTCCTCTATGGCTACACCTTC.